The rows below give T cell receptor beta chains drawn from one sample of a study of blood T cell repertoires in COVID-19. The repertoire was sequenced with immunoSEQ multiplex PCR; TCRdb's copy has only in-frame clones and lacks some. The sample holds 80,000 to 100,000 clones, about 84% seen once. The sequencing input was peripheral blood. These receptors all stem from a man between 60 and 75 years old with acute or convalescent COVID-19. The conserved cysteine and the conserved F or W are not part of the CDR3 here.

J: TRBJ1-1; V: TRBV10-2; length: 13; CDR3: ASSEWQGRNTEAF
J: TRBJ1-5; V: TRBV7-2; length: 12; CDR3: ASQTGGRNQPQH
J: TRBJ1-2; V: TRBV7-9; length: 11; CDR3: ASSLTTGDGYT
J: TRBJ2-2; V: TRBV5-4; length: 15; CDR3: ASSSTGSGLNTGELF
J: TRBJ2-2; V: TRBV6-2/TRBV6-3; length: 14; CDR3: ASSYTEQGNTGELF
J: TRBJ2-1; V: TRBV29-1; length: 13; CDR3: SGLGGAGSYNEQF
J: TRBJ2-7; V: TRBV5-1; length: 13; CDR3: ASSTLDRFAYEQY
J: TRBJ2-5; V: TRBV7-9; length: 15; CDR3: ASSLVGGGWRTETQY
J: TRBJ2-1; V: TRBV2; length: 12; CDR3: ASSMGARYNEQF
J: TRBJ2-2; V: TRBV29-1; length: 13; CDR3: SGLRRGVNTGELF
J: TRBJ2-1; V: TRBV6-5; length: 12; CDR3: ASSYRGENNEQF
J: TRBJ1-1; V: TRBV9; length: 12; CDR3: ASSTGQRHTEAF
J: TRBJ1-6; V: TRBV6-5; length: 13; CDR3: ASNGRQDYNSPLH
J: TRBJ2-3; V: TRBV10-2; length: 12; CDR3: ASSDQGSTDTQY
J: TRBJ2-2; V: TRBV28; length: 14; CDR3: ASESLAGGKNGELF
J: TRBJ2-1; V: TRBV12-3/TRBV12-4; length: 11; CDR3: ASSLGGGNEQF
J: TRBJ2-7; V: TRBV6-5; length: 13; CDR3: ASRNRDRGHYEQY
J: TRBJ2-1; V: TRBV27; length: 12; CDR3: ASSLYNQNNEQF
J: TRBJ2-2; V: TRBV10-1; length: 11; CDR3: ASSDRYTGELF
J: TRBJ2-7; V: TRBV7-9; length: 11; CDR3: ASSPSSFYEQY
J: TRBJ2-1; V: TRBV19; length: 9; CDR3: ASRSYNEQF
J: TRBJ1-5; V: TRBV21-1; length: 18; CDR3: ASSYLGDRFFRGWYQPQH
J: TRBJ2-2; V: TRBV2; length: 12; CDR3: ASSGQMNTGELF
J: TRBJ1-3; V: TRBV16; length: 16; CDR3: ASSQSIGTGNSGNTIY
J: TRBJ1-5; V: TRBV10-2; length: 13; CDR3: ASSEQGARNQPQH
J: TRBJ2-1; V: TRBV7-3; length: 13; CDR3: ASSLRGQTNNEQF
J: TRBJ2-5; V: TRBV7-8; length: 13; CDR3: ASSLVPSGLETQY
J: TRBJ2-4; V: TRBV19; length: 11; CDR3: ASSIGGGNIQY
J: TRBJ1-5; V: TRBV11-3; length: 13; CDR3: ASSFPGYSNQPQH
J: TRBJ2-7; V: TRBV19; length: 10; CDR3: ASSPQGYEQY
J: TRBJ2-5; V: TRBV18; length: 12; CDR3: ASSPLTVQETQY
J: TRBJ1-2; V: TRBV28; length: 10; CDR3: ASSSGHYGYT
J: TRBJ1-2; V: TRBV19; length: 14; CDR3: ASSILAGNLHRGYT
J: TRBJ1-5; V: TRBV7-9; length: 11; CDR3: ASSLEANQPQH
J: TRBJ2-1; V: TRBV6-6; length: 9; CDR3: ASSQTTSPF
J: TRBJ1-3; V: TRBV19; length: 12; CDR3: ASSKQGSGNTIY
J: TRBJ1-3; V: TRBV29-1; length: 14; CDR3: SVEKQGPSSGNTIY
J: TRBJ2-5; V: TRBV5-4; length: 14; CDR3: ASSLGASGTTETQY
J: TRBJ2-5; V: TRBV5-6; length: 11; CDR3: ASSLVRAETQY
J: TRBJ1-3; V: TRBV6-5; length: 13; CDR3: ASSPHRVSGNTIY
J: TRBJ2-3; V: TRBV7-9; length: 10; CDR3: ASSFRSGTQY
J: TRBJ2-3; V: TRBV11-2; length: 13; CDR3: ASSLDFGSADTQY
J: TRBJ2-7; V: TRBV4-3; length: 14; CDR3: ASSQALPGDSYEQY
J: TRBJ2-7; V: TRBV7-9; length: 13; CDR3: ASSAPSGVSYEQY
J: TRBJ1-5; V: TRBV28; length: 13; CDR3: ASGPTGVSNQPQH